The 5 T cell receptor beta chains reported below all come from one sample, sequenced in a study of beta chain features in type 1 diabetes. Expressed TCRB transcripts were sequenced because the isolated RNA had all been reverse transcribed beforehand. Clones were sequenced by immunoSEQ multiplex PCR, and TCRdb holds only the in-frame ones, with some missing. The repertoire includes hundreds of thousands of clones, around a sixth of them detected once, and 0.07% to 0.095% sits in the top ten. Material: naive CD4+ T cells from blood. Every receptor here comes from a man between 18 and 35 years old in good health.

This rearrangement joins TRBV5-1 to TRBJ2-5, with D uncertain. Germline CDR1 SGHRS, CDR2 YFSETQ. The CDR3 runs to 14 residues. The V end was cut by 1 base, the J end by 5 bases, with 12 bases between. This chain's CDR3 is CASSLLRRGETQYF. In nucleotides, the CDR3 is TGCGCCAGCAGCTTGTTAAGGCGTGGCGAGACCCAGTACTTC. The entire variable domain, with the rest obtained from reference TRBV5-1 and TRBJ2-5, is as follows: KAGVTQTPRYLIKTRGQQVTLSCSPISGHRSVSWYQQTPGQGLQFLFEYFSETQRNKGNFPGRFSGRQFSNSRSEMNVSTLELGDSALYLCASSLLRRGETQYFGPGTRLLVL.

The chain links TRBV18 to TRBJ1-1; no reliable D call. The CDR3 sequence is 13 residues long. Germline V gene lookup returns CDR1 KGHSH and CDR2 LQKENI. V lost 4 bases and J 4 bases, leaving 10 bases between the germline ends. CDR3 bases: TGTGCCAGCTCACGAGAAATGGGCACTGAAGCTTTCTTT. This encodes CASSREMGTEAFF.

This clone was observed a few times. The CDR3 DNA reads TGTGCCAGCAGTGAATCAGGGGGCTCCTACAATGAGCAGTTCTTC. It specifies CASSESGGSYNEQFF. The V call is TRBV25-1, the J call TRBJ2-1; 7 nucleotides agree with TRBD1. Germline V CDR1 and CDR2: MGHDK, SYGVNS. The CDR3 loop spans 15 amino acids. The V segment lost 1 base and the J segment 0 bases; nucleotides outside the gene matches: 0.

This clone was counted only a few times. In DNA form, the CDR3 reads TGTGCCAGCTCACGGACCGTGGATGAAAAACTGTTTTTT. Its translation is CASSRTVDEKLFF. The rearrangement uses TRBV4-2 and TRBJ1-4; D uncertain. Germline V gene lookup returns CDR1 LGHNA and CDR2 YNFKEQ. Trimming pared 8 bases from V and 6 bases from J, leaving 13 bases between. This CDR3 is built from 13 residues.

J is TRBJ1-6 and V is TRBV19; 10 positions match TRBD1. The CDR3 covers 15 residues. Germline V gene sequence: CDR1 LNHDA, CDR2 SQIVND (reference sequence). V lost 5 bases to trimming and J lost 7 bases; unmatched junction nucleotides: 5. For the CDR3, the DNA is TGTGCCAGTAGTCTCCAGGGACAGGGGAATTCACCCCTCCACTTT. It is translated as CASSLQGQGNSPLHF.